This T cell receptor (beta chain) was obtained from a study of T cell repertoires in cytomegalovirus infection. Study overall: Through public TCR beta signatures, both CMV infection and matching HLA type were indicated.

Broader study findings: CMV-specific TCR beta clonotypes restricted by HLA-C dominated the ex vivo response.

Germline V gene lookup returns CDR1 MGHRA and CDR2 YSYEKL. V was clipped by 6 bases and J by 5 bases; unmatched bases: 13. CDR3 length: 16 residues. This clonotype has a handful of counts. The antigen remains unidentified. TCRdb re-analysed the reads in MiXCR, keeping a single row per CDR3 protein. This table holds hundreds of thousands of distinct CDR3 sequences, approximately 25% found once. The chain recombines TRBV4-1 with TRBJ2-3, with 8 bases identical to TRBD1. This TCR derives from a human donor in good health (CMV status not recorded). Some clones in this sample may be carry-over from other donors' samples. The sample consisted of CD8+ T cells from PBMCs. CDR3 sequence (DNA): TGCGCCAGCAGTCAACCTCCGGACAGGGCAAGAGATACGCAGTATTTT. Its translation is CASSQPPDRARDTQYF.